Listed below are T cell receptor beta chains from one sample, sequenced in a study of cytomegalovirus exposure and HLA in healthy donors. Method: immunoSEQ multiplex PCR; TCRdb's copy keeps in-frame clones and lacks some. The sample has about 88,000 clones, and its top ten clones hold just over 5.5%. The sequencing input was PBMCs. Source of these receptors: a girl under 18 in good health and CMV-seropositive. CDR3s include the opening cysteine and the closing phenylalanine or tryptophan. A D gene is named only where the DNA matches it firmly.

TRBV7-2	13	.	TRBJ1-1	CASSLEREGTAFF	TGTGCCAGCAGCTTAGAGCGTGAAGGCACGGCTTTCTTT
TRBV2	16	.	TRBJ2-2	CASSLTTLTNTGELFF	TGTGCCAGCAGTTTGACAACCTTAACGAACACCGGGGAGCTGTTTTTT
TRBV4-2	15	TRBD1	TRBJ1-2	CASSQDSGQGRGYTF	TGTGCCAGCAGCCAAGATTCGGGACAGGGGCGCGGCTACACCTTC
TRBV10-3	13	.	TRBJ2-5	CAISDPLQETQYF	TGTGCCATCAGTGACCCCCTCCAAGAGACCCAGTACTTC
TRBV2	14	TRBD2	TRBJ2-5	CASIGTTNQETQYF	TGTGCCAGCATAGGGACTACTAACCAAGAGACCCAGTACTTC
TRBV27	14	.	TRBJ1-5	CASSNGESNQPQHF	TGTGCCAGCAGTAATGGGGAGAGCAATCAGCCCCAGCATTTT
TRBV4-3	16	TRBD1	TRBJ2-7	CASSQVGTGVAYEQYF	TGCGCCAGCAGCCAAGTCGGGACAGGGGTCGCCTACGAGCAGTACTTC
TRBV27	14	.	TRBJ1-3	CASSPLDSGNTIYF	TGTGCCAGCAGTCCCTTAGACTCTGGAAACACCATATATTTT
TRBV12-5	12	TRBD1	TRBJ1-1	CASGWDSGEAFF	TGTGCTAGTGGATGGGACAGTGGTGAAGCTTTCTTT
TRBV7-6	18	TRBD1	TRBJ1-6	CASSLTGTDFSYNSPLHF	TGTGCCAGCAGCCTCACCGGGACAGACTTCTCCTATAATTCACCCCTCCACTTT
TRBV6-5	16	.	TRBJ2-2	CASSWTVFQDTGELFF	TGTGCCAGCAGTTGGACAGTTTTCCAGGACACCGGGGAGCTGTTTTTT
TRBV5-6	12	.	TRBJ1-2	CASSSQGWGYTF	TGTGCCAGCAGCTCGCAGGGTTGGGGCTACACCTTC
TRBV7-9	15	.	TRBJ1-1	CASSPPKGAEAEAFF	TGTGCCAGCAGCCCTCCCAAAGGGGCCGAGGCTGAAGCTTTCTTT